The clone carrying this T cell receptor (beta chain) was seen repeatedly, ten times or more. In germline, CDR1 is KGHSH, CDR2 LQKENI. The CDR3 spans 13 residues. The V gene lost 6 bases and the J gene lost 1 base, with 9 bases spanning the gap. These data are taken from a study of early T cells in non-severe SARS-CoV-2 infection. Study in general: It was bulk RNA from unsorted whole blood that was sequenced, and the chains were unpaired.

Researchers tagged individual cDNA molecules with unique molecular identifiers. TCRdb independently ran MiXCR on the 5' RACE reads; one entry per CDR3 protein. Here the sample spans 50,000 to 70,000 distinct CDR3 sequences, about 10% being singletons. The sample taken for sequencing was whole blood. The V call is TRBV18, the J call TRBJ1-1; D not certain. The origin of this receptor is an adult who was a healthcare worker with PCR-confirmed SARS-CoV-2 infection or an uninfected control (not recorded which). The CDR3 region is CASSESQNTEAFF. The CDR3 nucleotides are TGTGCCAGCTCTGAATCTCAGAACACTGAAGCTTTCTTT.